This entry lists 22 T cell receptor beta chains sequenced from one sample in a study of T cells in Graves' hyperthyroidism and ophthalmopathy. There were TCR beta CDR3 regions amplified from RNA transcripts. First-round RT-PCR with HTBI primers amplified the TCR CDR3 region. One entry per CDR3 protein, called by TCRdb with MiXCR from the multiplex PCR reads. The repertoire holds about 460,000 distinct CDR3 sequences, approximately 22% seen once, with less than 65% in the top ten. Material: blood. The receptors were gathered from a woman aged 65 to 85 with Graves' ophthalmopathy.

This clonotype has only one observation. The genes are TRBV12-5 and TRBJ1-1; 8 nucleotides agree with TRBD1. The V gene end was trimmed by 7 bases and the J gene end by 3 bases; junction bases not matched to a gene: 7. The CDR3 totals 14 residues. Looked up from germline, CDR1 is LGHNT and CDR2 is FRNRAP. CDR3 nucleotides: TGTGCTAGTGCCGCAGGGGGCGCATACACTGAAGCTTTCTTT. Protein product: CASAAGGAYTEAFF.

The rearrangement uses TRBV12-3 or TRBV12-4 and TRBJ2-5; 7 bases are a match to TRBD2. The V gene end was trimmed by 5 bases and the J gene end by 7 bases; junction bases not matched to a gene: 7. The CDR3 length is 13 residues. CDR3 sequence: CASSVKGRGTQYF. CDR3 DNA sequence: TGTGCCAGCAGTGTTAAGGGGAGGGGGACCCAGTACTTC.

DNA of the CDR3: TGCAGTGCTAGACCGGGACTAGCGGTGAACAATGAGCAGTTCTTC. It translates to CSARPGLAVNNEQFF. The chain joins TRBV20-1 to TRBJ2-1, with 11 nucleotides matching TRBD2. Germline V lookup: CDR1 DFQATT, CDR2 SNEGSKA (reference sequence). V was clipped by 2 bases and J by 5 bases; unmatched bases: 5. This CDR3 has 15 residues.

The rearrangement joins TRBV7-9 to TRBJ2-3; 8 bases agree with TRBD2. The V and J ends lost 1 base and 5 bases, in that order; junction bases with no gene match: 5. The CDR3 is made up of 15 amino acids. The V gene's germline CDR1 is SEHNR and CDR2 FQNEAQ (reference sequence). CDR3 nucleotides: TGTGCCAGCAGCTTAGGAGCGGGAGAAATAGATACGCAGTATTTT. Encoded protein: CASSLGAGEIDTQYF.

This clonotype was counted ten times or more. The chain recombines TRBV2 with TRBJ2-3; perhaps TRBD2 as D (6 bases). The germline V gene encodes CDR1 SNHLY and CDR2 FYNNEI. This CDR3 is 14 amino acids long. V lost 7 bases, J lost 4 bases, and 15 bases lay in between. The CDR3 nucleotides read TGTGCCAGCAACGGAGGGGTGGGAGCAGATACGCAGTATTTT. Encoded protein: CASNGGVGADTQYF. The full variable domain, completed using reference TRBV2 and TRBJ2-3, is EPEVTQTPSHQVTQMGQEVILRCVPISNHLYFYWYRQILGQKVEFLVSFYNNEISEKSEIFDDQFSVERPDGSNFTLKIRSTKLEDSAMYFCASNGGVGADTQYFGPGTRLTVL.

V is TRBV12-5 and J is TRBJ2-1; D might be TRBD2 (6 bases). V gave up 8 bases and J gave up 2 bases, with 13 bases separating them. Per the germline V gene, CDR1 is LGHNT and CDR2 is FRNRAP. The CDR3 runs to 14 residues. The CDR3 spells CASSRESTYNEQFF. The CDR3 bases are TGTGCTAGTTCCCGGGAGTCAACCTACAATGAGCAGTTCTTC.

This chain connects TRBV7-9 to TRBJ2-3; D is unclear. CDR3 length equals 14 residues. Germline loops: CDR1 SEHNR, CDR2 FQNEAQ (reference sequence). Trimming took off 1 base at V and 3 bases at J, with 8 bases between the two ends. The CDR3 DNA follows: TGTGCCAGCAGCTTAGTGGGTAGAACAGATACGCAGTATTTT. Translated: CASSLVGRTDTQYF.

This clonotype has a count of ten or more. The chain carries TRBV11-2 and TRBJ2-7; 8 nucleotides align to TRBD1. The CDR3 length is 14 residues. CDR1 and CDR2 from the germline V gene are SGHAT and FQNNGV. V gave up 4 bases and J gave up 2 bases; unmatched junction bases: 4. CDR3 sequence reads: CASSSDRGTYEQYF. CDR3 DNA: TGTGCCAGCAGCTCCGACAGGGGAACCTACGAGCAGTACTTC.

In its sample, this clonotype was seen a few times. The chain is built from TRBV19 and TRBJ2-4, with a weak D call TRBD1 (6 bases). V lost 6 bases and J lost 1, with 7 bases in between. The CDR3 covers 13 residues. Germline V gene lookup returns CDR1 LNHDA and CDR2 SQIVND (reference sequence). CDR3 in amino acids: CASSQGAKNIQYF. For the CDR3, the DNA is TGTGCCAGTAGCCAGGGGGCCAAAAACATTCAGTACTTC.

The J gene is TRBJ2-1, the V gene TRBV7-3, with 11 bases that match TRBD2. CDR1 is SGHTA and CDR2 is FQGTGA in the germline V gene. This CDR3 is built from 17 residues. With 2 bases clipped from V and 6 bases from J, the junction kept 9 bases outside the gene matches. The CDR3 DNA reads as TGTGCCAGCAGCTTAGGGGGTAGCGGGAGGGCCCTCAATGAGCAGTTCTTC. Translating it yields CASSLGGSGRALNEQFF.

This clonotype occurred many times. The V call is TRBV7-3, the J call TRBJ2-2; D remains unclear. Trimming cost V 5 bases and J 4 bases, with 5 bases left between them. CDR1 is SGHTA, CDR2 FQGTGA, per germline. The CDR3 covers 12 residues. This chain's CDR3 is CASSAFTGELFF. The CDR3 DNA is TGTGCCAGCAGCGCGTTCACCGGGGAGCTGTTTTTT.

The CDR3 reads CASSLAAWEGWENQPQHF. DNA of the CDR3: TGTGCCAGCAGCTTAGCCGCCTGGGAAGGATGGGAAAATCAGCCCCAGCATTTT. The chain recombines TRBV7-8 with TRBJ1-5; no firm D call. With 0 bases removed from V and 4 bases from J, the gap between germline ends came to 19 bases. The length of the CDR3 is 18 residues. The germline gives CDR1 SGHVS, CDR2 FQNEAQ.

This clonotype came up a few times. This chain connects TRBV7-9 to TRBJ1-6; 10 positions match TRBD1. Germline CDR1 reads SEHNR; CDR2 reads FQNEAQ (reference sequence). The J segment lost 7 bases and the V segment lost 5 bases, leaving 8 bases of the junction unmatched. CDR3 size: 16 residues. This CDR3 reads CASSPGTGVRNSPLHF. The CDR3 DNA is TGTGCCAGCAGCCCAGGGACAGGGGTTAGGAATTCACCCCTCCACTTT.

The chain combines TRBV7-6 with TRBJ2-5; 12 positions agree with TRBD2. The CDR3 sequence is 15 residues long. After removal of 4 bases from V and 5 bases from J, the junction contained 5 bases not matched to a gene. The germline V gene encodes CDR1 SGHVS and CDR2 FNYEAQ. Here the CDR3 DNA reads TGTGCCAGCAGCTGGACTAGCGGGAAGGGGGAGACCCAGTACTTC. Its translation: CASSWTSGKGETQYF.

As regards this clonotype: A much larger clone lies one base from this, so it may be a read error. The chain carries TRBV20-1 and TRBJ2-1; D is uncertain. The CDR3 is made up of 12 amino acids. Germline-derived CDR1 and CDR2 are DFQATT and SNEGSKA (reference sequence). V lost 5 bases and J lost 8, with 13 bases in between. The CDR3 bases are TGCAGTGCTGGAGTGAATTTCGATGAGCAGTTCTTC. This translates into CSAGVNFDEQFF.

This clonotype has a handful of counts. The rearrangement uses TRBV5-6 and TRBJ2-5; a weak D match, TRBD2 (5 bases). V lost 3 bases and J lost 5, with 17 bases in between. This CDR3 spans 15 amino acids. Germline CDR1 reads SGHDT; CDR2 reads YYEEEE. CDR3 in amino acids: CASSSRTGEWETQYF. The CDR3 bases are TGTGCCAGCAGCTCTCGGACCGGGGAGTGGGAGACCCAGTACTTC.

The chain joins TRBV7-9 to TRBJ2-2; TRBD2 aligns across 7 bases. This CDR3 is 17 amino acids long. Germline CDR1 SEHNR, CDR2 FQNEAQ (reference sequence). V lost 1 base, J lost 5 bases, and 10 bases stayed unmatched. CDR3 loop: CASSLGGGGSGTGELFF. CDR3 in DNA: TGTGCCAGCAGCTTAGGGGGCGGCGGGAGCGGAACCGGGGAGCTGTTTTTT.

This clonotype was detected ten times or more. The chain carries TRBV7-9 and TRBJ2-1; D possibly uses TRBD1 or TRBD2 (6 bases each). Trimming pared 5 bases from V and 1 base from J, leaving 15 bases between. Germline CDR1 reads SEHNR; CDR2 reads FQNEAQ (reference sequence). This CDR3 has 16 residues. CDR3 bases: TGTGCCAGCAGCGCCAGCGGAGGGGGGTCCTACAATGAGCAGTTCTTC. Protein product: CASSASGGGSYNEQFF.

At least ten counts were recorded for this clonotype. The rearrangement joins TRBV28 to TRBJ1-2, with a weak D call TRBD1 (5 bases). The CDR3 totals 15 residues. Trimming pared 7 bases from V and 8 bases from J, leaving 23 bases between. From germline, CDR1 is MDHEN and CDR2 SYDVKM. The DNA of the CDR3 is TGTGCCAGCACCCTTGGGCCGGGCCGGGGGGGGGGCTACACCTTC. Translation gives CASTLGPGRGGGYTF.

The chain uses TRBV28 and TRBJ1-4; possible D gene TRBD1, 6 bases. CDR3 length: 16 residues. From germline, CDR1 is MDHEN and CDR2 SYDVKM. The V end lost 2 bases, the J end lost 3 bases, and 13 bases lay between the germline ends. CDR3 nucleotides: TGTGCCAGCAGTTTACGGATGGGGGCAGCTAATGAAAAACTGTTTTTT. This sequence encodes CASSLRMGAANEKLFF.

This clonotype was detected ten times or more. This chain connects TRBV6-1 to TRBJ2-5; 7 bases match TRBD2. The V gene's germline CDR1 is MNHNS and CDR2 SASEGT. V trimming: 6 bases; J trimming: 5 bases; junction bases outside the gene matches: 6. The CDR3 loop spans 13 amino acids. The CDR3 region has the DNA TGTGCCAGCAGGCCGGGGGGATTGGAGACCCAGTACTTC. Translation gives CASRPGGLETQYF.

This clonotype appeared many times. The J gene is TRBJ2-1, the V gene TRBV5-1; TRBD2 agrees at 13 bases. This CDR3 has 18 residues. V was pared by 4 bases and J by 1 base, with 8 bases of the junction left unmatched. Germline CDR1 SGHRS, CDR2 YFSETQ. CDR3 residues: CASSTGLAGEGSYNEQFF. CDR3 nucleotides: TGCGCCAGCAGCACAGGACTAGCGGGAGAAGGATCCTACAATGAGCAGTTCTTC.